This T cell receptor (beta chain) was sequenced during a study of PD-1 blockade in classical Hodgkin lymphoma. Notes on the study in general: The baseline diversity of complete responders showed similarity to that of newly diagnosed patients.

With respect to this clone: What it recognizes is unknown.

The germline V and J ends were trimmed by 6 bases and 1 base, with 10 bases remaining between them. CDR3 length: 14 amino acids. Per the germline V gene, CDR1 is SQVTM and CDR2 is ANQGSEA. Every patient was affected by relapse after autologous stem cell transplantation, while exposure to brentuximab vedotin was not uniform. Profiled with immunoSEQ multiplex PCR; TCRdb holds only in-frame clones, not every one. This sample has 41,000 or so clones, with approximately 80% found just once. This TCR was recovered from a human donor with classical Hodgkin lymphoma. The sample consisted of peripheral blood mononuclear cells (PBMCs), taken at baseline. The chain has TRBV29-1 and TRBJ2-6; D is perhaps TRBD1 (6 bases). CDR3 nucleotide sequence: TGCAGCGTCCGACAGGAATCTGGGGCCAACGTCCTGACTTTC. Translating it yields CSVRQESGANVLTF.